Listed below are T cell receptor beta chains from one sample, sequenced in a study of T cells in Graves' hyperthyroidism and ophthalmopathy. In TCRdb, the multiplex PCR reads were re-called with MiXCR into one record per CDR3 protein. In the table there are around 210,000 distinct CDR3 sequences, roughly a sixth of which are singletons. The sample comprised blood. The receptors originated from a woman in her forties or fifties with Graves' hyperthyroidism. Both conserved end residues are part of each CDR3. The D gene is left open where the match is weak. Size values are once, few and many counts, or a class for expanded clones, and some rows have none.

V,D,J,size,DNA,CDR3
TRBV12-5,.,TRBJ2-5,many,TGTGCTAGTGGAGTGGGTGGCAGCGCCGAGACCCAGTACTTC,CASGVGGSAETQYF
TRBV6-2/TRBV6-3,TRBD2,TRBJ2-7,many,TGTGCCAGCAGTGAGAGAAGGGCGGGGGACGAGCAGTACTTC,CASSERRAGDEQYF
TRBV20-1,.,TRBJ2-7,many,TGCAGTGCAGTGACAGGGTTGGGGACTTACGAGCAGTACTTC,CSAVTGLGTYEQYF
TRBV7-3,TRBD2,TRBJ2-3,many,TGTGCCAGCAGCTCACAGCCGGGACTAGCAGCAGATACGCAGTATTTT,CASSSQPGLAADTQYF
TRBV15,TRBD1,TRBJ1-2,many,TGTGCCACCAGCAGACAACAGGGGAGAGGAGGCTACACCTTC,CATSRQQGRGGYTF
TRBV3-1,.,TRBJ2-1,many,TGTGCCAGCAGCCAAGTTTGGGCTAGCGCCCACAATGAGCAGTTCTTC,CASSQVWASAHNEQFF
TRBV5-1,TRBD2,TRBJ2-2,.,TGCGCCAGCAGACTCACTAGCGGACCGAACACCGGGGAGCTGTTTTTT,CASRLTSGPNTGELFF
TRBV5-4,TRBD2,TRBJ2-3,.,TGTGCCAGCAGAGCCCTAGCGGGGTCTAGCACAGATACGCAGTATTTT,CASRALAGSSTDTQYF
TRBV9,.,TRBJ2-1,many,TGTGCCAGCAGCATTGAGAGAGATCCTGAGCAGTTCTTC,CASSIERDPEQFF
TRBV3-1,.,TRBJ2-2,.,TGTGCCAGCAGCTCGGTGAGCACCGGGGAGCTGTTTTTT,CASSSVSTGELFF
TRBV13,.,TRBJ2-1,many,TGTGCCAGCAGCTTGGGAGCGGAGCAGTTCTTC,CASSLGAEQFF
TRBV30,TRBD2,TRBJ2-1,few,TGTGCCTGGAGAGCGACTAGCGGGGGCACCTACAATGAGCAGTTCTTC,CAWRATSGGTYNEQFF
TRBV12-3/TRBV12-4,.,TRBJ1-6,.,TGTGCCAGCAGTTATTCGGACACATCTAATTCACCCCTCCACTTT,CASSYSDTSNSPLHF
TRBV2,.,TRBJ1-5,.,TGTGCCAGCAGTGACCCGATTCGGGCCCAGCATTTT,CASSDPIRAQHF
TRBV14,TRBD1,TRBJ2-1,many,TGTGCCAGCAACCAACCGGGACAGGGGTCCTACAATGAGCAGTTCTTC,CASNQPGQGSYNEQFF
TRBV27,TRBD2,TRBJ2-5,few,TGTGCCAGCACAGGACTAGCGGGAGAAGAGACCCAGTACTTC,CASTGLAGEETQYF
TRBV4-2,TRBD2,TRBJ2-3,few,TGTGCCAGCAGCCGACAGACTAGCGGGAGGATCGGGGCCAACACAGATACGCAGTATTTT,CASSRQTSGRIGANTDTQYF
TRBV14,.,TRBJ2-3,many,TGTGCCAGCAGCCAAGCGTGGTGGAGTACTAGCACAGATACGCAGTATTTT,CASSQAWWSTSTDTQYF
TRBV11-2,TRBD2,TRBJ2-5,many,TGTGCCAGCAGCCTCACGACTAGCGGGAAGTCCCGAGAGACCCAGTACTTC,CASSLTTSGKSRETQYF
TRBV12-3/TRBV12-4,TRBD1,TRBJ2-7,.,TGTGCCAGCAGTTTGGTGACAGGGGGAATCTACGAGCAGTACTTC,CASSLVTGGIYEQYF
TRBV7-3,.,TRBJ2-1,few,TGTGCCAGCAGCCCCTCGACTAGATCCTACAATGAGCAGTTCTTC,CASSPSTRSYNEQFF
TRBV3-1,.,TRBJ1-2,many,TGTGCCAGCAGCCTGGGGGCGCAAAACTATGGCTACACCTTC,CASSLGAQNYGYTF
TRBV11-3,.,TRBJ2-7,.,TGTGCCAGCAGCCTACAGGGACCCTTCTCCTACGAGCAGTACTTC,CASSLQGPFSYEQYF
TRBV5-8,TRBD2,TRBJ2-1,.,TGTGCCAGCAGCTTAGGCGGGAGGAGTCCCTACAATGAGCAGTTCTTC,CASSLGGRSPYNEQFF
TRBV2,TRBD1,TRBJ2-7,.,TGTGCCAGCAGGGACAGGGTCGAGCAGTACTTC,CASRDRVEQYF
TRBV20-1,.,TRBJ2-2,.,TGCAGTGCCCAACCGGCGGTGCCGAACACCGGGGAGCTATTTTTT,CSAQPAVPNTGELFF
TRBV4-1,TRBD2,TRBJ2-3,.,TGCGCCAGCAGCCAACTAGCGGACACAGATACGCAGTATTTT,CASSQLADTDTQYF
TRBV5-6,.,TRBJ2-1,few,TGTGCCAGCAGCTCGACTAGGACCTACGAGCAGTTCTTC,CASSSTRTYEQFF
TRBV12-3/TRBV12-4,TRBD1,TRBJ1-2,many,TGTGCCAGCAGTCTTTCCGGGACAGGGGCTGGCTACACCTTC,CASSLSGTGAGYTF